This entry lists 19 T cell receptor beta chains sequenced from one sample in a study of T-cell memory formation after mild COVID-19. TCRdb re-analysed the 5' RACE reads in MiXCR, keeping a single row per CDR3 protein. The data contain over 300,000 distinct CDR3 sequences, 20% to 25% of them seen just once; the ten biggest clones take up roughly 23%. The sequenced sample consisted of PBMCs or a T cell subset sorted from them (not recorded which). The receptors derive from a man between 18 and 29 years old who had mild COVID-19 (a few samples of this study predate the infection). Cell type and time point are not known.

The rearrangement uses TRBV11-2 and TRBJ2-7; D unclear. V was trimmed by 0 bases and J by 5 bases, leaving 14 bases between them. From germline, CDR1 is SGHAT and CDR2 FQNNGV. The CDR3 consists of 15 residues. The CDR3: CASSLERTPPHEQYF. Here the CDR3 DNA reads TGTGCCAGCAGCTTAGAACGGACCCCGCCCCACGAGCAGTACTTC.

The gene calls are TRBV5-4 and TRBJ2-7; D gene uncertain. Deletions cut 0 bases from V and 4 bases from J, with 5 bases between. The germline CDR1 and CDR2 sequences are SGHNT and YYREEE (reference sequence). The CDR3 covers 12 residues. The CDR3 nucleotides are TGTGCCAGCAGCTTGGCCCTATACGAGCAGTACGTC. Residues: CASSLALYEQYV.

In this sample, this clonotype turned up a few times. This chain joins TRBV7-6 and TRBJ1-6; D not resolved. Germline V gene lookup returns CDR1 SGHVS and CDR2 FNYEAQ. The CDR3 is made up of 17 amino acids. Trimming shortened V by 5 bases and J by 0 bases, and 14 bases separated the two germline ends. CDR3 region: CASSHAEAPSYNSPLHF. The CDR3 DNA reads as TGTGCCAGCAGCCACGCGGAGGCGCCCTCCTATAATTCACCCCTCCACTTT.

The gene calls are TRBV10-3 and TRBJ1-1; possible D gene TRBD1, 5 bases. The V end was cut by 7 bases, the J end by 0 bases, with 9 bases between. CDR1 and CDR2 from the germline V gene are ENHRY and SYGVKD. This CDR3 has 13 residues. CDR3 bases: TGTGCCATCACCCCAGGGATGAACACTGAAGCTTTCTTT. Protein: CAITPGMNTEAFF.

This clonotype was counted many times. J is TRBJ2-5 and V is TRBV11-2; D not certain. CDR3 length: 12 residues. Per the germline V gene, CDR1 is SGHAT and CDR2 is FQNNGV. The V and J ends lost 1 base and 3 bases respectively, with 3 bases between them. CDR3: CASSLAKETQYF. CDR3 sequence (DNA): TGTGCCAGCAGCTTAGCAAAAGAGACCCAGTACTTC.

The rearrangement uses TRBV29-1 and TRBJ2-7; D unresolved. The CDR3 covers 11 residues. Per the germline V gene, CDR1 is SQVTM and CDR2 is ANQGSEA. Trimming removed 3 bases from V and 7 bases from J, with 10 bases in between. Here the CDR3 DNA reads TGCAGCGTTGAGTATTTGGGGGAGCAGTACGTC. It encodes CSVEYLGEQYV.

This clonotype has just a few counts. The chain combines TRBV4-2 with TRBJ1-4; possible D gene TRBD1, 5 bases. V lost 5 bases and J 8 bases, leaving 18 bases between the germline ends. The germline CDR1 and CDR2 sequences are LGHNA and YNFKEQ. The CDR3 is 15 residues long. In nucleotides, the CDR3 is TGTGCCAGCAGCGCGGCTCGGGGGATTCAAGAAAAACTGTTTTTT. Amino acids: CASSAARGIQEKLFF.

V and J are TRBV14 and TRBJ1-2; D is perhaps TRBD1 (6 bases). The CDR3 runs to 14 residues. Germline assignment: CDR1 SGHDN and CDR2 FVKESK. Trimming pared 3 bases from V and 8 bases from J, leaving 16 bases between. In DNA, the CDR3 is TGTGCCAGCAGCCACAGTACAGGGATCTGGGGCTACACCTTC. This sequence encodes CASSHSTGIWGYTF.

This chain joins TRBV4-1 and TRBJ1-2; 8 nucleotides agree with TRBD1. J gave up 3 bases and V 1 base, and 4 bases lay outside the gene matches. The CDR3 extends over 15 amino acids. The germline gives CDR1 MGHRA, CDR2 YSYEKL. This CDR3 reads CASSQAAGGDYGYTF. As DNA, the CDR3 is TGCGCCAGCAGCCAAGCGGCAGGGGGCGACTATGGCTACACCTTC.

There are a few counts of this clonotype. Germline is not matched at one junction end, which may reflect a read error. This chain connects TRBV6-2 or TRBV6-3 to TRBJ2-4; perhaps TRBD2 as D (6 bases). Germline V gene data show CDR1 as MNHEY and CDR2 as SVGEGT. This CDR3 region has 15 residues. CDR3 in DNA: TGTGCCAGCAGTTACTCAGCGTCGGGAGCACCTCTAAGACACTTC. This sequence encodes CASSYSASGAPLRHF.

This clonotype was detected a few times. This chain uses TRBV20-1 with TRBJ2-5; TRBD2 matches 8 bases. J gave up 1 base and V 6 bases, and 4 bases lay outside the gene matches. CDR1 DFQATT and CDR2 SNEGSKA come from the germline V gene (reference sequence). The length of the CDR3 is 13 residues. The CDR3 reads CSAEAGVQETQYF. The CDR3 DNA sequence: TGCAGTGCGGAAGCGGGGGTCCAAGAGACCCAGTACTTC.

The chain employs TRBV27 and TRBJ1-6; 7 positions match TRBD1. The germline gives CDR1 MNHEY, CDR2 SMNVEV (reference sequence). CDR3 length: 13 amino acids. V shed 7 bases, J shed 10 bases, and the junction held 7 bases outside the gene matches. In DNA, the CDR3 is TGTGCCAGCACCCTCGGGACAGCCTCACCCCTCCACTTT. Protein sequence: CASTLGTASPLHF.

This clonotype was found a few times. The genes are TRBV5-1 and TRBJ2-3; 9 bases map to TRBD1. After removal of 0 bases from V and 5 bases from J, the junction contained 7 bases not matched to a gene. The CDR3 spans 16 residues. Per germline, CDR1 SGHRS and CDR2 YFSETQ. The CDR3 is CASSLAGTGQGDTQYF. The CDR3 coding sequence is TGCGCCAGCAGCTTGGCCGGGACGGGACAGGGAGATACGCAGTATTTT.

This clonotype was detected a few times. The chain employs TRBV6-6 and TRBJ1-5; possible D gene TRBD1, 5 bases. The V and J ends lost 6 bases and 2 bases respectively, with 17 bases between them. The CDR3 length is 16 residues. Germline lookup yields CDR1 MNHNY and CDR2 SVGAGI (reference sequence). The CDR3 here is CASRTIPTAGNQPQHF. CDR3 nucleotides: TGTGCCAGCAGGACAATCCCGACAGCGGGCAATCAGCCCCAGCATTTT.

This clonotype was seen only a few times. J is TRBJ2-1 and V is TRBV7-2; weak D call: TRBD2 (5 bases). Germline CDR1 SGHTA, CDR2 FQGNSA. The V gene lost 2 bases and the J gene lost 7 bases, with 9 bases spanning the gap. CDR3 length equals 13 residues. CDR3 residues: CASSLSGKNEQFF. The CDR3 DNA follows: TGTGCCAGCAGCTTAAGCGGCAAGAATGAGCAGTTCTTC.

J is TRBJ1-6 and V is TRBV24-1, with 12 positions matching TRBD1. The CDR3 totals 16 residues. Germline V gives CDR1 KGHDR, CDR2 SFDVKD. J was trimmed by 7 bases and V by 11 bases; bases with no gene match: 11. The CDR3 DNA is TGTGCCAGACGTGCCGGGACAGGGGGCGGCAATTCACCCCTCCACTTT. Translation gives CARRAGTGGGNSPLHF.

This clonotype was counted ten times or more. The chain couples TRBV7-7 to TRBJ2-3; D may match TRBD1 or TRBD2 (5 bases each). The CDR3 has 15 residues. Germline V lookup: CDR1 SSHAT, CDR2 FNYEAQ (reference sequence). V lost 5 bases and J lost 1, with 13 bases in between. CDR3 sequence reads: CASSKGSRGTDTQYF. CDR3 bases: TGTGCCAGCAGCAAGGGGAGCAGGGGCACAGATACGCAGTATTTT.

The V and J genes are TRBV10-3 and TRBJ2-1; 8 bases fit TRBD1. Germline assignment: CDR1 ENHRY and CDR2 SYGVKD. This CDR3 comprises 13 residues. J lost 6 bases, V lost 7 bases, and 5 bases had no gene match. CDR3 sequence (DNA): TGTGCCATCACCCGAGGACAGGGCAATGAGCAGTTCTTC. It yields the protein CAITRGQGNEQFF.

The V gene is TRBV9, the J gene TRBJ2-5, with D maybe TRBD2 (7 bases). V lost 7 bases to trimming and J lost 0 bases, with 16 bases between them. The V gene's germline CDR1 is SGDLS and CDR2 YYNGEE. This CDR3 is built from 15 residues. CDR3 amino acids: CASGLGGRYQETQYF. In nucleotides, the CDR3 is TGTGCCAGCGGGCTCGGGGGGCGATACCAAGAGACCCAGTACTTC. The entire variable domain, with the rest obtained from reference TRBV9 and TRBJ2-5, is as follows: DSGVTQTPKHLITATGQRVTLRCSPRSGDLSVYWYQQSLDQGLQFLIQYYNGEERAKGNILERFSAQQFPDLHSELNLSSLELGDSALYFCASGLGGRYQETQYFGPGTRLLVL.